A selection of T cell receptor beta chains follows, all from one sample in a study of OX40 agonist ivuxolimab in advanced cancers. The method was immunoSEQ multiplex PCR; TCRdb's version includes in-frame clones alone and lacks a portion of them. The sample gives about 48,000 clones, around 90% of which show up once; around 6.7% is in the top ten. Sequenced here: CD4+ or CD8+ T cells sorted from blood, sampled in a trial of the OX40 agonist ivuxolimab. These receptors came from an adult with an advanced solid tumor such as melanoma, head and neck, liver or kidney cancer. CDR3s include the opening cysteine and the closing phenylalanine or tryptophan. The D gene is left open where the match is weak. Clone size appears in some rows only: once, few, many, or a class for an expanded clone.

v_gene: TRBV5-1; j_gene: TRBJ2-1; abundance: once; d_gene: TRBD1; CDR3aa: CASSQWDRGENEQFF; CDR3nt: TGCGCCAGCAGCCAATGGGACAGGGGGGAAAATGAGCAGTTCTTC
v_gene: TRBV13; j_gene: TRBJ1-1; abundance: -; d_gene: -; CDR3aa: CASSSYGTEAFF; CDR3nt: TGTGCCAGCAGCTCCTACGGCACTGAAGCTTTCTTT
v_gene: TRBV2; j_gene: TRBJ2-1; abundance: once; d_gene: -; CDR3aa: CASTWTTSYNEQFF; CDR3nt: TGTGCCAGTACCTGGACAACATCCTACAATGAGCAGTTCTTC
v_gene: TRBV7-9; j_gene: TRBJ1-2; abundance: once; d_gene: TRBD1; CDR3aa: CASSLPGQENYGYTF; CDR3nt: TGTGCCAGCAGCTTACCGGGACAGGAAAACTATGGCTACACCTTC
v_gene: TRBV28; j_gene: TRBJ2-5; abundance: once; d_gene: -; CDR3aa: CASSPQRRYQETQYF; CDR3nt: TGTGCCAGCAGCCCCCAAAGAAGGTACCAAGAGACCCAGTACTTC
v_gene: TRBV13; j_gene: TRBJ1-5; abundance: -; d_gene: -; CDR3aa: CASSLGNQPQHF; CDR3nt: TGTGCCAGCAGCTTAGGGAATCAGCCCCAGCATTTT
v_gene: TRBV6-1; j_gene: TRBJ1-3; abundance: -; d_gene: -; CDR3aa: CASSEEAGGSSGNTIYF; CDR3nt: TGTGCCAGCAGTGAAGAGGCAGGTGGCAGCTCTGGAAACACCATATATTTT
v_gene: TRBV7-8; j_gene: TRBJ2-5; abundance: -; d_gene: TRBD2; CDR3aa: CASSSGTSGGMVTQYF; CDR3nt: TGTGCCAGCAGCTCCGGGACTAGCGGGGGGATGGTGACCCAGTACTTC
v_gene: TRBV6-1; j_gene: TRBJ2-1; abundance: -; d_gene: -; CDR3aa: CASSVATPFNEQFF; CDR3nt: TGTGCCAGCAGTGTGGCTACCCCGTTTAATGAGCAGTTCTTC
v_gene: TRBV2; j_gene: TRBJ1-4; abundance: -; d_gene: -; CDR3aa: CASSEAAGYGEKLFF; CDR3nt: TGTGCCAGCAGTGAGGCGGCAGGGTATGGTGAAAAACTGTTTTTT
v_gene: TRBV7-3; j_gene: TRBJ2-5; abundance: -; d_gene: -; CDR3aa: CASSLEGVGRDPQETQYF; CDR3nt: TGTGCCAGCAGCTTAGAAGGCGTCGGGCGGGACCCCCAAGAGACCCAGTACTTC
v_gene: TRBV6-5; j_gene: TRBJ2-1; abundance: -; d_gene: TRBD2; CDR3aa: CASSYLGASGYNEQFF; CDR3nt: TGTGCCAGCAGTTACCTTGGCGCTAGCGGGTACAATGAGCAGTTCTTC
v_gene: TRBV4-2; j_gene: TRBJ2-3; abundance: few; d_gene: TRBD1; CDR3aa: CASSPGQGTDTQYF; CDR3nt: TGTGCCAGCAGCCCAGGACAGGGGACAGATACGCAGTATTTT
v_gene: TRBV28; j_gene: TRBJ2-2; abundance: -; d_gene: -; CDR3aa: CASGVSGDTGELFF; CDR3nt: TGTGCCAGCGGTGTCTCGGGGGACACCGGGGAGCTGTTTTTT
v_gene: TRBV6-6; j_gene: TRBJ2-7; abundance: once; d_gene: -; CDR3aa: CASSIRGGLGEQYF; CDR3nt: TGTGCCAGCAGTATCCGGGGCGGCCTAGGCGAGCAGTACTTC
v_gene: TRBV19; j_gene: TRBJ2-2; abundance: -; d_gene: -; CDR3aa: CASRDGFGELFF; CDR3nt: TGTGCCTCCCGGGACGGGTTTGGGGAGCTGTTTTTT
v_gene: TRBV6-5; j_gene: TRBJ1-1; abundance: -; d_gene: -; CDR3aa: CASSHDGFEAFF; CDR3nt: TGTGCCAGCAGCCACGATGGGTTCGAAGCTTTCTTT
v_gene: TRBV4-2; j_gene: TRBJ2-7; abundance: -; d_gene: -; CDR3aa: CASSQDPPGEVDEQYF; CDR3nt: TGTGCCAGCAGCCAAGATCCGCCCGGGGAGGTCGACGAGCAGTACTTC
v_gene: TRBV10-2; j_gene: TRBJ1-1; abundance: -; d_gene: -; CDR3aa: CASRPEAYSSTEAFF; CDR3nt: TGCGCCAGCAGACCCGAGGCCTACAGTTCCACTGAAGCTTTCTTT
v_gene: TRBV2; j_gene: TRBJ1-2; abundance: -; d_gene: TRBD1; CDR3aa: CASSARQGVNYGYTF; CDR3nt: TGTGCCAGCAGTGCACGACAGGGGGTAAACTATGGCTACACCTTC
v_gene: TRBV11-2; j_gene: TRBJ1-1; abundance: -; d_gene: -; CDR3aa: CASSPGQGWVNTEAFF; CDR3nt: TGTGCCAGCAGCCCGGGGCAGGGGTGGGTGAACACTGAAGCTTTCTTT
v_gene: TRBV4-1; j_gene: TRBJ2-5; abundance: -; d_gene: -; CDR3aa: CASSSPDSRETQYF; CDR3nt: TGCGCCAGCAGCAGCCCGGACAGCAGAGAGACCCAGTACTTC
v_gene: TRBV4-2; j_gene: TRBJ1-5; abundance: -; d_gene: -; CDR3aa: CASSQLTDQPQHF; CDR3nt: TGTGCCAGCAGCCAGCTGACGGATCAGCCCCAGCATTTT
v_gene: TRBV25-1; j_gene: TRBJ1-1; abundance: -; d_gene: TRBD1; CDR3aa: CASSVGPGGLNTEAFF; CDR3nt: TGTGCCAGCAGTGTAGGGCCAGGGGGCTTGAACACTGAAGCTTTCTTT
v_gene: TRBV19; j_gene: TRBJ1-2; abundance: -; d_gene: -; CDR3aa: CASRGDTPNYGYTF; CDR3nt: TGTGCCAGTAGGGGGGACACCCCTAACTATGGCTACACCTTC
v_gene: TRBV29-1; j_gene: TRBJ2-7; abundance: -; d_gene: TRBD1; CDR3aa: CSVLTGVNEQYF; CDR3nt: TGCAGCGTTCTAACAGGGGTCAACGAGCAGTACTTC
v_gene: TRBV19; j_gene: TRBJ1-1; abundance: -; d_gene: -; CDR3aa: CASSMLNTEAFF; CDR3nt: TGTGCCAGTAGTATGTTGAACACTGAAGCTTTCTTT
v_gene: TRBV4-1; j_gene: TRBJ1-3; abundance: -; d_gene: -; CDR3aa: CASSQEGGSSGNTIYF; CDR3nt: TGCGCCAGCAGCCAAGAGGGGGGGAGCTCTGGAAACACCATATATTTT
v_gene: TRBV5-1; j_gene: TRBJ1-5; abundance: -; d_gene: -; CDR3aa: CASSLEGGNQPQHF; CDR3nt: TGCGCCAGCAGCTTGGAGGGGGGGAATCAGCCCCAGCATTTT
v_gene: TRBV27; j_gene: TRBJ2-1; abundance: -; d_gene: TRBD2; CDR3aa: CASRLSGEFYNEQFF; CDR3nt: TGTGCCAGCAGGCTGAGCGGGGAATTCTACAATGAGCAGTTCTTC
v_gene: TRBV13; j_gene: TRBJ2-5; abundance: -; d_gene: TRBD2; CDR3aa: CASSSEGRGETQYF; CDR3nt: TGTGCCAGCAGCTCCGAGGGGCGGGGGGAGACCCAGTACTTC
v_gene: TRBV19; j_gene: TRBJ2-7; abundance: -; d_gene: TRBD2; CDR3aa: CASSFAGGRSYEQYF; CDR3nt: TGTGCCAGTAGTTTTGCGGGGGGCCGGTCCTACGAGCAGTACTTC
v_gene: TRBV27; j_gene: TRBJ1-1; abundance: few; d_gene: -; CDR3aa: CASSFSADTEAFF; CDR3nt: TGTGCCAGCAGTTTCTCCGCGGACACTGAAGCTTTCTTT
v_gene: TRBV5-1; j_gene: TRBJ2-7; abundance: -; d_gene: -; CDR3aa: CASSLADEQYF; CDR3nt: TGCGCCAGCAGCTTGGCCGACGAGCAGTACTTC
v_gene: TRBV11-2; j_gene: TRBJ1-4; abundance: -; d_gene: TRBD1; CDR3aa: CASSFEDRGRKLFF; CDR3nt: TGTGCCAGCAGCTTCGAGGACAGGGGTAGAAAACTGTTTTTT
v_gene: TRBV6-5; j_gene: TRBJ2-2; abundance: few; d_gene: -; CDR3aa: CASSYGGGMSGELFF; CDR3nt: TGTGCCAGCAGTTATGGAGGGGGCATGTCCGGGGAGCTGTTTTTT
v_gene: TRBV28; j_gene: TRBJ2-2; abundance: -; d_gene: -; CDR3aa: CASSGPGGPTGELFF; CDR3nt: TGTGCCAGCAGTGGCCCCGGGGGCCCCACCGGGGAGCTGTTTTTT
v_gene: TRBV9; j_gene: TRBJ1-1; abundance: -; d_gene: -; CDR3aa: CASSPSFGVMNTEAFF; CDR3nt: TGTGCCAGCAGCCCATCTTTTGGAGTTATGAACACTGAAGCTTTCTTT
v_gene: TRBV5-6; j_gene: TRBJ2-6; abundance: -; d_gene: -; CDR3aa: CASSFWGLSGANVLTF; CDR3nt: TGTGCCAGCAGCTTTTGGGGGCTTTCTGGGGCCAACGTCCTGACTTTC
v_gene: TRBV27; j_gene: TRBJ2-1; abundance: -; d_gene: -; CDR3aa: CASSLLGLGEQFF; CDR3nt: TGTGCCAGCAGTTTATTGGGGCTCGGTGAGCAGTTCTTC
v_gene: TRBV19; j_gene: TRBJ2-1; abundance: -; d_gene: TRBD2; CDR3aa: CASSSPGLGYNEQFF; CDR3nt: TGTGCCAGTAGTAGCCCGGGACTAGGATACAATGAGCAGTTCTTC
v_gene: TRBV19; j_gene: TRBJ1-5; abundance: once; d_gene: -; CDR3aa: CASSKSLTGPGNQPQHF; CDR3nt: TGTGCCAGTAGTAAGAGCTTGACCGGGCCGGGCAATCAGCCCCAGCATTTT
v_gene: TRBV2; j_gene: TRBJ1-5; abundance: -; d_gene: -; CDR3aa: CASSGRGNQPQHF; CDR3nt: TGTGCCAGCAGCGGACGGGGCAATCAGCCCCAGCATTTT
v_gene: TRBV11-2; j_gene: TRBJ2-2; abundance: -; d_gene: TRBD1; CDR3aa: CASRGQGWTGELFF; CDR3nt: TGTGCCAGCAGGGGACAGGGATGGACCGGGGAGCTGTTTTTT
v_gene: TRBV19; j_gene: TRBJ1-4; abundance: -; d_gene: TRBD1; CDR3aa: CASSKQYGTGLSTNEKLFF; CDR3nt: TGTGCCAGTAGTAAACAATACGGGACAGGACTATCAACTAATGAAAAACTGTTTTTT
v_gene: TRBV19; j_gene: TRBJ1-1; abundance: -; d_gene: -; CDR3aa: CASSIDEGLATEAFF; CDR3nt: TGTGCCAGTAGTATAGACGAGGGGTTGGCCACTGAAGCTTTCTTT
v_gene: TRBV9; j_gene: TRBJ1-1; abundance: -; d_gene: -; CDR3aa: CASSTLSGAGEAFF; CDR3nt: TGTGCCAGCAGCACCCTGTCCGGGGCGGGTGAAGCTTTCTTT
v_gene: TRBV21-1; j_gene: TRBJ2-3; abundance: -; d_gene: -; CDR3aa: CASSTGGGGDTQYF; CDR3nt: TGTGCCAGCAGCACGGGCGGGGGAGGAGATACGCAGTATTTT
v_gene: TRBV6-4; j_gene: TRBJ2-7; abundance: -; d_gene: TRBD1; CDR3aa: CASSEKGDSSYEQYF; CDR3nt: TGTGCCAGCAGTGAAAAAGGGGACAGCTCCTACGAGCAGTACTTC
v_gene: TRBV25-1; j_gene: TRBJ2-5; abundance: -; d_gene: TRBD1; CDR3aa: CASSRGQGGAETQYF; CDR3nt: TGTGCCAGCAGCCGCGGACAGGGAGGTGCGGAGACCCAGTACTTC
v_gene: TRBV5-1; j_gene: TRBJ2-5; abundance: once; d_gene: -; CDR3aa: CASSLEGTGRETQYF; CDR3nt: TGCGCCAGCAGCTTGGAAGGGACGGGACGAGAGACCCAGTACTTC
v_gene: TRBV2; j_gene: TRBJ2-1; abundance: -; d_gene: -; CDR3aa: CASSEEPSSYNEQFF; CDR3nt: TGTGCCAGCAGTGAAGAGCCGAGCTCCTACAATGAGCAGTTCTTC
v_gene: TRBV11-2; j_gene: TRBJ2-2; abundance: -; d_gene: -; CDR3aa: CASSLEISWFTGELFF; CDR3nt: TGTGCCAGCAGCTTAGAAATTAGCTGGTTCACCGGGGAGCTGTTTTTT
v_gene: TRBV7-8; j_gene: TRBJ1-5; abundance: -; d_gene: -; CDR3aa: CASRTQGPQHF; CDR3nt: TGTGCCAGCAGAACCCAGGGGCCCCAGCATTTT
v_gene: TRBV19; j_gene: TRBJ1-1; abundance: -; d_gene: -; CDR3aa: CAINSPGNTEAFF; CDR3nt: TGTGCCATTAATTCCCCGGGGAACACTGAAGCTTTCTTT
v_gene: TRBV4-1; j_gene: TRBJ2-1; abundance: -; d_gene: -; CDR3aa: CASSLGGTVYNEQFF; CDR3nt: TGCGCCAGCAGCCTCGGGGGGACAGTTTACAATGAGCAGTTCTTC
v_gene: TRBV7-9; j_gene: TRBJ1-4; abundance: once; d_gene: -; CDR3aa: CASSSDSLAEDGKLFF; CDR3nt: TGTGCCAGCAGCTCCGATTCGCTGGCTGAGGATGGGAAACTGTTTTTT
v_gene: TRBV2; j_gene: TRBJ1-2; abundance: -; d_gene: -; CDR3aa: CASSEQADYGYTF; CDR3nt: TGTGCCAGCAGTGAACAGGCTGACTATGGCTACACCTTC